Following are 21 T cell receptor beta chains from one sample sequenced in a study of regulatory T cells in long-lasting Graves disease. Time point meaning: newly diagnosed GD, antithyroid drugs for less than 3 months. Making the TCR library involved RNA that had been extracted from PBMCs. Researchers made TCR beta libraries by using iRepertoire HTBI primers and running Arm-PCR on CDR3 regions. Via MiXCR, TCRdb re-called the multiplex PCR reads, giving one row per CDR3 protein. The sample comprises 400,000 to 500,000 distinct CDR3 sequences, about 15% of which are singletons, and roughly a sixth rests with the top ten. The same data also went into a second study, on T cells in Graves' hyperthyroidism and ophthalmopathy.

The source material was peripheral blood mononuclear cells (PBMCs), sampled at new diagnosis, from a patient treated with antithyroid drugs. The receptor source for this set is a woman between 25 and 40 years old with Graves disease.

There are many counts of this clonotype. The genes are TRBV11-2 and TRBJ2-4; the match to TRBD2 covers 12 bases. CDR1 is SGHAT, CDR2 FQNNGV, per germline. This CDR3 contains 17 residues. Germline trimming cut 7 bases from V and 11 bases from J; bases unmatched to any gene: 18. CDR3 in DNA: TGTGCCAGCACCCCCGGTGGGCTAGCGGGAGGGGTTTTGGTTCAGTACTTC. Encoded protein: CASTPGGLAGGVLVQYF. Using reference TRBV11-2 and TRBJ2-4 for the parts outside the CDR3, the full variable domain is EAGVAQSPRYKIIEKRQSVAFWCNPISGHATLYWYQQILGQGPKLLIQFQNNGVVDDSQLPKDRFSAERLKGVDSTLKIQPAKLEDSAVYLCASTPGGLAGGVLVQYFGAGTRLSVL.

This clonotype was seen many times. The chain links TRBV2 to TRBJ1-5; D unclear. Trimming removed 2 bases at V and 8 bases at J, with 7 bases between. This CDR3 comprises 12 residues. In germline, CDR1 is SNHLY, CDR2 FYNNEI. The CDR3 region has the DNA TGTGCCAGCAGTGAATCGCTGGAGCCCCAGCATTTT. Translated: CASSESLEPQHF.

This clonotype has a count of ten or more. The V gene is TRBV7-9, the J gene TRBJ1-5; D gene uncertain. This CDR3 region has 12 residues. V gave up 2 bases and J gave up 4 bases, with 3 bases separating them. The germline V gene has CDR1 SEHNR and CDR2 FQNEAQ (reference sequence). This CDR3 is CASSLLNQPQHF. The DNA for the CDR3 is TGTGCCAGCAGCTTACTGAATCAGCCCCAGCATTTT.

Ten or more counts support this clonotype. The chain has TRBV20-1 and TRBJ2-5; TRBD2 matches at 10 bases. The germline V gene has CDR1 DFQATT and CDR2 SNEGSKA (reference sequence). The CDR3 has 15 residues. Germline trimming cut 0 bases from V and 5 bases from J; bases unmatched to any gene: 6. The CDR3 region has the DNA TGCAGTGCTAGAGATACTAGCGGGGTGGCGGAGACCCAGTACTTC. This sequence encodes CSARDTSGVAETQYF.

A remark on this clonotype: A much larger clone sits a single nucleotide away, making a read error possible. The CDR3 sequence: CASSQSESPAPTDTQYF. CDR3 in DNA: TGTGCCAGCAGTCAAAGCGAGAGCCCAGCCCCTACAGATACGCAGTATTTT. J is TRBJ2-3 and V is TRBV6-2 or TRBV6-3; D call uncertain. Looked up from germline, CDR1 is MNHEY and CDR2 is SVGEGT. V was shortened by 5 bases and J by 3 bases, with 21 bases between the two germline ends. This CDR3 has 17 residues.

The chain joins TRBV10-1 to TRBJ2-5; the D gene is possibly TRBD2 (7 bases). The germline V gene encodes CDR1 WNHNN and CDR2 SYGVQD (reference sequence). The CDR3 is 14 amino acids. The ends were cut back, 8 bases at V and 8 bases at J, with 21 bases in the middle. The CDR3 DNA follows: TGCGCCAGCTCTGCCGGGGGGCTTCCAGGAACCCAGTACTTC. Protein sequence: CASSAGGLPGTQYF.

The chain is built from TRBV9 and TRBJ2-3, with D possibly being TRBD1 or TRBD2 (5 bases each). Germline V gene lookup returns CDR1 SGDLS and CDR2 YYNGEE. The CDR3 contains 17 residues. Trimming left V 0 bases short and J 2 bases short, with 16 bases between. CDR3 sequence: CASSVGGSGPHTDTQYF. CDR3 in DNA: TGTGCCAGCAGCGTAGGGGGATCGGGACCACACACAGATACGCAGTATTTT.

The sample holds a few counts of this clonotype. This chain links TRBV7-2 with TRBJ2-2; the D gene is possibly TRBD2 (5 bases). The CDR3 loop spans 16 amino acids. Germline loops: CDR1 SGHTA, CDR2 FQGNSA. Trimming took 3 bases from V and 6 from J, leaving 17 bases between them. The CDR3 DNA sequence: TGTGCCAGCAGCTTTTTGAGGGTTATGATTTCCGGGGAGCTGTTTTTT. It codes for CASSFLRVMISGELFF. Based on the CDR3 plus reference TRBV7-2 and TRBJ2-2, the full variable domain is GAGVSQSPSNKVTEKGKDVELRCDPISGHTALYWYRQSLGQGLEFLIYFQGNSAPDKSGLPSDRFSAERTGGSVSTLTIQRTQQEDSAVYLCASSFLRVMISGELFFGEGSRLTVL.

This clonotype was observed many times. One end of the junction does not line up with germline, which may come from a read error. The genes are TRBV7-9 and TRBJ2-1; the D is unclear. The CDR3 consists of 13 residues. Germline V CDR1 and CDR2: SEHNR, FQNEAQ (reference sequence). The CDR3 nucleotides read TGCGCCAGCAGCTTATGGGGTAACCATGAGCAGTTCTTC. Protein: CASSLWGNHEQFF.

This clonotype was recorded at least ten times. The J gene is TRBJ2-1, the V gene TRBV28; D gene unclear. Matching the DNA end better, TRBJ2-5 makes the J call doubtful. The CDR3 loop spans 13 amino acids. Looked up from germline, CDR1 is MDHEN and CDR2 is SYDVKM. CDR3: CASSRPMGETQYF. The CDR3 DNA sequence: TGTGCCAGCAGCCGTCCGATGGGGGAGACCCAGTACTTC.

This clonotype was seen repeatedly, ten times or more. The CDR3 bases are TGCAGTGCCCCCACCCCCAGGGTCTCCCCCTACAATGAGCAGTTCTTC. Its translation is CSAPTPRVSPYNEQFF. The V gene is TRBV20-1, the J gene TRBJ2-1, with TRBD1 as a possible D gene (5 bases). Trimming took off 6 bases at V and 2 bases at J, with 20 bases between the two ends. CDR3 length equals 16 residues. CDR1 is DFQATT and CDR2 is SNEGSKA in the germline V gene (reference sequence).

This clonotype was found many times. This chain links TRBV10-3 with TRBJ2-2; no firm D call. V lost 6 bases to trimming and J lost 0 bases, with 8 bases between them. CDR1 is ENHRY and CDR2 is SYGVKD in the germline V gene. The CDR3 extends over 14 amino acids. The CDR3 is CAIRSHANTGELFF. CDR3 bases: TGTGCCATCAGGAGTCACGCGAACACCGGGGAGCTGTTTTTT.

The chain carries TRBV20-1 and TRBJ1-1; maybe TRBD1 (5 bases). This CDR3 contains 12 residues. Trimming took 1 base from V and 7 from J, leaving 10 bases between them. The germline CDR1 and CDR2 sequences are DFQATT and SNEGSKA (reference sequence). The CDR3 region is CSARVTGVEAFF. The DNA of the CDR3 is TGCAGTGCTAGAGTAACAGGTGTTGAAGCTTTCTTT.

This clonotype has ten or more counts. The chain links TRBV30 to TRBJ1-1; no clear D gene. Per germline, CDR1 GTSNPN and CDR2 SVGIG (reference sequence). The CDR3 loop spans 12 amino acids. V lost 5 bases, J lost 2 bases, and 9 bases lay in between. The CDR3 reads CAWRPANTEAFF. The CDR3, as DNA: TGTGCCTGGCGTCCCGCCAACACTGAAGCTTTCTTT.

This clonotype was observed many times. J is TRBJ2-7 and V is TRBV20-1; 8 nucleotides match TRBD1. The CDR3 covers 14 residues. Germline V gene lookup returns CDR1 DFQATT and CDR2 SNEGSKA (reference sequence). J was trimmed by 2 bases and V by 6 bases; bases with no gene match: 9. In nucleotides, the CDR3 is TGCAGTGCGCAACCGACAGGGGCTCCCTACGAGCAGTACTTC. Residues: CSAQPTGAPYEQYF.

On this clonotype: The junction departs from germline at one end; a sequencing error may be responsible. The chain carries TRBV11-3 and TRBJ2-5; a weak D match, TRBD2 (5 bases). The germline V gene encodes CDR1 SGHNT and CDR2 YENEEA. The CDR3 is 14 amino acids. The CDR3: CASSSRANQETQNF. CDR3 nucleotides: TGTGCCAGCAGCTCGCGGGCAAACCAAGAGACCCAGAACTTC.

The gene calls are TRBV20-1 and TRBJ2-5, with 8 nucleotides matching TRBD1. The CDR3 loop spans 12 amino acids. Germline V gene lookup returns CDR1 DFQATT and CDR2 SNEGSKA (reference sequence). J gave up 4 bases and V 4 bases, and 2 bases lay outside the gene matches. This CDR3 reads CSANRGVETQYF. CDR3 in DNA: TGCAGTGCTAACAGGGGGGTAGAGACCCAGTACTTC.

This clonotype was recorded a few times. CDR3: CATSDVGTDDEQFF. For the CDR3, the DNA is TGTGCCACCAGTGATGTCGGGACAGACGATGAGCAGTTCTTC. The chain combines TRBV24-1 with TRBJ2-1; TRBD1 agrees at 7 bases. Germline V gene data show CDR1 as KGHDR and CDR2 as SFDVKD. V was pared by 3 bases and J by 8 bases, with 6 bases of the junction left unmatched. The CDR3 runs 14 residues.

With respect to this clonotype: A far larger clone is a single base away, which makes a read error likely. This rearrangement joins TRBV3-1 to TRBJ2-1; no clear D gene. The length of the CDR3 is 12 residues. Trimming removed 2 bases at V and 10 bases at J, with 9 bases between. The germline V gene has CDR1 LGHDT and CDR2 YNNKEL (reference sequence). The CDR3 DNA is TGTGCCAGCAGCCAACTTACCTACGAGCAGTTCTTC. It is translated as CASSQLTYEQFF.

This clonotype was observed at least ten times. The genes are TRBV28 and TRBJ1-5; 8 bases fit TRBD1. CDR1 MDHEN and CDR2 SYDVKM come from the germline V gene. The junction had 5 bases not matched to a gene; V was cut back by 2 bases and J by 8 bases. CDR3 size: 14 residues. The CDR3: CASSLAGGEEPQHF. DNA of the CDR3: TGTGCCAGCAGTTTAGCAGGGGGCGAGGAGCCCCAGCATTTT.

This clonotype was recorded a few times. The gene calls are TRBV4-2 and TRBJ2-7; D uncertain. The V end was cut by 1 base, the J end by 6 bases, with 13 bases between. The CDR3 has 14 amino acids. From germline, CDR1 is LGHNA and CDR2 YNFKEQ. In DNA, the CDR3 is TGTGCCAGCAGCCAAGGTGTAGGGAACCCCGAGCAGTACTTC. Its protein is CASSQGVGNPEQYF.